This TCR gamma chain comes out of a study of Vδ1+ human thymocytes. Study outcomes and limitations: Thymic TRG and TRD repertoires appeared highly polyclonal.

Concerning this clone itself: The target antigen is unknown.

RNA was extracted from the cells and then reverse transcribed. Pooled V-gene forward primers with one constant-region reverse primer generated the CDR3 amplicons by multiplex PCR. TCRdb re-identified clones in the multiplex PCR reads via CATT. Of over 20,000 gamma-chain clones listed, 12% to 15% were seen once; the top ten hold 1.9%. The CDR3 is made up of 12 amino acids. V lost 9 bases and J lost 7; bases outside the gene matches: 12. In germline, CDR1 is EGSNGY, CDR2 YDSYNSKV. This chain joins TRGV2 and TRGJ1 or TRGJ2. Sequencing was carried out using Vdelta1+ gamma-delta thymocytes from the thymus. Noted subset: FACS-sorted CD3+ TCRalphabeta- TCRVdelta1+ TCRVdelta2- thymocytes. This TCR came from a child less than two years old who had congenital heart surgery. The CDR3 loop is CATERLWYKKLF. The CDR3 region has the DNA TGTGCCACCGAGAGGTTATGGTATAAGAAACTCTTT.